The 15 T cell receptor beta chains below were found in one sample sequenced in a study of Ad26.COV2.S vaccination and SARS-CoV-2 variants. Stated treatment: over 15 received Ad26.COV2.S at low or high dose, single or two shots; about five received placebo; per-sample allocation not given. Sampling occurred on day 63 after the first vaccine or placebo injection. Measured with immunoSEQ multiplex PCR; TCRdb has only the in-frame clones, and not every one. The sample lists 300,000 to 350,000 clones; about 88% were seen once. The sequenced sample was peripheral blood, obtained in a trial of Ad26.COV2.S vaccine versus placebo. These receptors all stem from a person between 18 and 65 years old who received the Ad26.COV2.S COVID-19 vaccine or a placebo.

The CDR3 region has the DNA TGTGCCTGGAGTCCCCGCCTCAGCTCCTACGAGCAGTACTTC. Amino acids: CAWSPRLSSYEQYF. The V call is TRBV30, the J call TRBJ2-7; D ambiguous. V lost 2 bases to trimming and J lost 0 bases, with 11 bases between them. Germline CDR1 reads GTSNPN; CDR2 reads SVGIG (reference sequence). CDR3 length equals 14 residues. The full variable domain, with the rest looked up from reference TRBV30 and TRBJ2-7, is SQTIHQWPATLVQPVGSPLSLECTVEGTSNPNLYWYRQAAGRGLQLLFYSVGIGQISSEVPQNLSASRPQDRQFILSSKKLLLSDSGFYLCAWSPRLSSYEQYFGPGTRLTVT.

The rearrangement uses TRBV7-2 and TRBJ2-7; 13 bases match TRBD2. The CDR3 is made up of 15 amino acids. J was trimmed by 7 bases and V by 5 bases; bases with no gene match: 8. CDR1 is SGHTA, CDR2 FQGNSA, per germline. The CDR3 protein is CASSPRLAGGGEQYF. The DNA of the CDR3 is TGTGCCAGCAGCCCCAGACTAGCGGGGGGCGGGGAGCAGTACTTC.

This chain links TRBV5-4 with TRBJ2-2; TRBD1 might be the D (6 bases). V dropped 2 bases and J dropped 6 bases, with 14 bases sitting between them. The germline CDR1 and CDR2 sequences are SGHNT and YYREEE (reference sequence). The CDR3 consists of 15 residues. The CDR3 loop is CASSFQTTGSGELFF. The DNA of the CDR3 is TGTGCCAGCAGCTTTCAAACCACAGGGTCCGGGGAGCTGTTTTTT. The complete variable domain, with remaining parts taken from reference TRBV5-4 and TRBJ2-2, reads ETGVTQSPTHLIKTRGQQVTLRCSSQSGHNTVSWYQQALGQGPQFIFQYYREEENGRGNFPPRFSGLQFPNYSSELNVNALELDDSALYLCASSFQTTGSGELFFGEGSRLTVL.

The chain is built from TRBV7-2 and TRBJ2-5, with TRBD2 as a possible D gene (5 bases). CDR1 is SGHTA and CDR2 is FQGNSA in the germline V gene. V lost 5 bases to trimming and J lost 1 base, with 8 bases between them. The CDR3 is 13 amino acids. CDR3 amino acids: CASSRGVQETQYF. In nucleotides, the CDR3 is TGTGCCAGCAGCCGGGGAGTCCAAGAGACCCAGTACTTC.

V and J are TRBV10-3 and TRBJ2-2; D might be TRBD1 (6 bases). The CDR3 runs to 12 residues. V shed 10 bases and J shed 6 bases, with 12 bases lying between them. CDR1 and CDR2 from the germline V gene are ENHRY and SYGVKD. Here the CDR3 reads CASRQDPGELFF. The CDR3 coding sequence is TGTGCCAGTAGACAGGACCCCGGGGAGCTGTTTTTT.

The rearrangement joins TRBV7-6 to TRBJ1-2; a possible D gene is TRBD1 (6 bases). Trimming took 4 bases from V and 4 from J, leaving 22 bases between them. CDR1 and CDR2 (germline): SGHVS, FNYEAQ. The CDR3 loop spans 17 amino acids. The CDR3 DNA is TGTGCCAGCAGCTCGAACAGACAGGCTACCACCCCCTATGGCTACACCTTC. Translated: CASSSNRQATTPYGYTF.

CDR3 residues: CASSLDSNSIYF. CDR3 DNA: TGTGCCAGCAGCTTGGACTCTAATTCCATATATTTT. V gene TRBV5-4 combines with J gene TRBJ1-3, with no clear D. This CDR3 is built from 12 residues. Per the germline V gene, CDR1 is SGHNT and CDR2 is YYREEE (reference sequence). V was clipped by 0 bases and J by 11 bases, with 9 bases between them.

The chain uses TRBV2 and TRBJ1-6; no reliable D call. Germline V gene data show CDR1 as SNHLY and CDR2 as FYNNEI. This CDR3 is 15 amino acids long. Trimming cost V 0 bases and J 9 bases, with 12 bases left between them. The CDR3 reads CASSEARVGSSPLHF. For the CDR3, the DNA is TGTGCCAGCAGTGAAGCAAGGGTGGGGAGTTCACCCCTCCACTTT.

The chain carries TRBV6-4 and TRBJ2-3; perhaps TRBD2 as D (5 bases). CDR1 is MRHNA, CDR2 SNTAGT, per germline. The germline V and J ends were trimmed by 4 bases and 0 bases, with 14 bases remaining between them. The CDR3 loop spans 16 amino acids. The CDR3 DNA sequence: TGTGCCAGCAGTGGAAGAGCGGTACAAAGCACAGATACGCAGTATTTT. Its translation: CASSGRAVQSTDTQYF.

V usage is TRBV19 and J usage is TRBJ1-5, with TRBD1 identical over 7 bases. This CDR3 has 18 amino acids. Germline CDR1 and CDR2: LNHDA and SQIVND (reference sequence). V trimming: 4 bases; J trimming: 2 bases; junction bases outside the gene matches: 14. The CDR3 protein is CASSTPLWDRGGNQPQHF. CDR3 sequence (DNA): TGTGCCAGTAGTACACCTCTATGGGACAGAGGCGGCAATCAGCCCCAGCATTTT.

V usage is TRBV5-1 and J usage is TRBJ2-2, with TRBD2 matching over 10 bases. The CDR3 covers 14 residues. Germline CDR1 is SGHRS and CDR2 is YFSETQ. The trim removed 7 bases at V and 5 bases at J, leaving 5 bases unmatched. The CDR3 DNA is TGCGCCAGCGGGGCTAGCGGGAGTACCGGGGAGCTGTTTTTT. It yields the protein CASGASGSTGELFF. The full variable domain, rest sourced from reference TRBV5-1 and TRBJ2-2, is KAGVTQTPRYLIKTRGQQVTLSCSPISGHRSVSWYQQTPGQGLQFLFEYFSETQRNKGNFPGRFSGRQFSNSRSEMNVSTLELGDSALYLCASGASGSTGELFFGEGSRLTVL.

The V and J genes are TRBV30 and TRBJ1-4; D perhaps matches TRBD1 (5 bases). V gave up 3 bases and J gave up 8 bases, with 10 bases separating them. The CDR3 sequence is 12 residues long. Germline lookup yields CDR1 GTSNPN and CDR2 SVGIG (reference sequence). In DNA form, the CDR3 reads TGTGCCTGGAGGGGACTACACGAAAAACTGTTTTTT. Translating gives CAWRGLHEKLFF.

The chain employs TRBV19 and TRBJ2-7; TRBD2 might be the D (5 bases). The CDR3 covers 15 residues. Trimming pared 5 bases from V and 6 bases from J, leaving 20 bases between. Germline V gives CDR1 LNHDA, CDR2 SQIVND (reference sequence). This chain's CDR3 is CASSALAGRSSEQYF. The CDR3 nucleotides read TGTGCCAGTAGTGCCCTCGCGGGCAGATCGAGCGAGCAGTACTTC.

The chain links TRBV7-9 to TRBJ2-7; no clear D gene. Germline lookup yields CDR1 SEHNR and CDR2 FQNEAQ (reference sequence). Trimming took 1 base from V and 3 from J, leaving 7 bases between them. The CDR3 covers 13 residues. CDR3: CASSLDTSYEQYF. In DNA, the CDR3 is TGTGCCAGCAGCTTAGACACGAGCTACGAGCAGTACTTC.

V usage is TRBV3-1 (or the pseudogene TRBV3-2) and J usage is TRBJ1-4, with unresolved D. Germline V gene data show CDR1 as LGHDT and CDR2 as YNNKEL (reference sequence). Trimming removed 3 bases from V and 7 bases from J, with 12 bases in between. The CDR3 loop spans 14 amino acids. The CDR3 loop reads CASSQVQSGEKLFF. CDR3 coding DNA: TGTGCCAGCAGCCAGGTGCAGTCCGGTGAAAAACTGTTTTTT.